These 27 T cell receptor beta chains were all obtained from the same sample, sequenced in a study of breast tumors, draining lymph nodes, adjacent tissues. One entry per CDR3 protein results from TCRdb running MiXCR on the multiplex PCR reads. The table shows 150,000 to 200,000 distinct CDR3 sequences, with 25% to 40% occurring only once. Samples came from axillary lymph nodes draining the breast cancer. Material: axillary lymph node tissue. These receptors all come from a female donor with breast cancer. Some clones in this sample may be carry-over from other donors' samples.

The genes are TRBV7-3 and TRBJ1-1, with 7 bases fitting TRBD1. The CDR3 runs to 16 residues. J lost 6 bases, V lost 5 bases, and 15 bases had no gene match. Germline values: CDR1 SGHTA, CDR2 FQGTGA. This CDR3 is CASSPGQAVGTPEAFF. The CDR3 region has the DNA TGTGCCAGCAGCCCCGGACAGGCGGTGGGGACACCTGAAGCTTTCTTT.

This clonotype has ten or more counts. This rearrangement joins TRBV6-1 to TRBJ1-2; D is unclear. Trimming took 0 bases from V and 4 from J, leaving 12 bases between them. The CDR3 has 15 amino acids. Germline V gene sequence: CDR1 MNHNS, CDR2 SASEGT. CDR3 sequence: CASSEAKGSRYGYTF. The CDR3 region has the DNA TGTGCCAGCAGTGAAGCGAAGGGATCACGCTATGGCTACACCTTC.

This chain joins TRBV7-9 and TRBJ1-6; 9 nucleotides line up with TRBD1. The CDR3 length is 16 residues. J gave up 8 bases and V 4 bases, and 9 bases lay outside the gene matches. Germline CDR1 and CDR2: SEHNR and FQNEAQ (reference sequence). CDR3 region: CASSSGTGTYDSPLHF. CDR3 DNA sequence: TGTGCCAGCAGCTCGGGGACAGGGACTTATGATTCACCCCTCCACTTT.

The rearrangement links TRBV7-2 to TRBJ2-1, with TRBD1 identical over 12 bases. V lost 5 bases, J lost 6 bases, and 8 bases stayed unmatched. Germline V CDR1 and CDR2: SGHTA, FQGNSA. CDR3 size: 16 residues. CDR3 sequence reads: CASSPRGQGAPNEQFF. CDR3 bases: TGTGCCAGCAGCCCTAGGGGACAGGGGGCGCCCAATGAGCAGTTCTTC. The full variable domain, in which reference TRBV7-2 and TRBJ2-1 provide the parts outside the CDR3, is GAGVSQSPSNKVTEKGKDVELRCDPISGHTALYWYRQSLGQGLEFLIYFQGNSAPDKSGLPSDRFSAERTGGSVSTLTIQRTQQEDSAVYLCASSPRGQGAPNEQFFGPGTRLTVL.

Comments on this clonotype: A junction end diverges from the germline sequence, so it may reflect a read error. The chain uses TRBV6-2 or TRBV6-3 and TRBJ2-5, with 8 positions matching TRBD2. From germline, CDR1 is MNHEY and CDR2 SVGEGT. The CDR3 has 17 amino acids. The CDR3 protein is CASSRSGSLRVQEAQYF. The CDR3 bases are TGTGCCAGCAGTAGGAGCGGGAGTCTCAGGGTCCAAGAGGCCCAGTACTTC.

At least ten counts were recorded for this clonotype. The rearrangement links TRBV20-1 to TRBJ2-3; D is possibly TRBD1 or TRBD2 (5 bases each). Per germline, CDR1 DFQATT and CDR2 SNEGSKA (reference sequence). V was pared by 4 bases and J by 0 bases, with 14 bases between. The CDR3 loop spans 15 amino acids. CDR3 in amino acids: CSAKRWDASTDTQYF. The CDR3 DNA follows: TGCAGTGCTAAGAGGTGGGACGCTAGCACAGATACGCAGTATTTT.

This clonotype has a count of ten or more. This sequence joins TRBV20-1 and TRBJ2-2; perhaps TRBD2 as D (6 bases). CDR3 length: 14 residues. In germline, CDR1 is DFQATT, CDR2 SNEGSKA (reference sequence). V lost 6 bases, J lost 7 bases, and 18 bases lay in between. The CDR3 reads CSAPRGGTGGELFF. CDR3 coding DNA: TGCAGTGCCCCTAGGGGAGGAACTGGCGGGGAGCTGTTTTTT.

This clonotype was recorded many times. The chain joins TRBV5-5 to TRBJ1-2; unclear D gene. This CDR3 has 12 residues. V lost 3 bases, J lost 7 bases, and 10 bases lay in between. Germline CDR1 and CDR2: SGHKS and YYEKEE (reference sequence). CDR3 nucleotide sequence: TGTGCCAGCAGCTCGAGGACGGGTGGCTACACCTTC. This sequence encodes CASSSRTGGYTF. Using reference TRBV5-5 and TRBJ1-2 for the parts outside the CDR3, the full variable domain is DAGVTQSPTHLIKTRGQQVTLRCSPISGHKSVSWYQQVLGQGPQFIFQYYEKEERGRGNFPDRFSARQFPNYSSELNVNALLLGDSALYLCASSSRTGGYTFGSGTRLTVV.

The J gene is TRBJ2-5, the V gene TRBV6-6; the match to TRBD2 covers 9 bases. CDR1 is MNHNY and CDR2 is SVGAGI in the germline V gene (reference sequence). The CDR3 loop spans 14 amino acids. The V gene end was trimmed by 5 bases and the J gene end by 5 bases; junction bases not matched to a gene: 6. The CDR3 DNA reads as TGTGCCAGCAGTCACGTCGCGGGAGGGGAGACCCAGTACTTC. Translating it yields CASSHVAGGETQYF.

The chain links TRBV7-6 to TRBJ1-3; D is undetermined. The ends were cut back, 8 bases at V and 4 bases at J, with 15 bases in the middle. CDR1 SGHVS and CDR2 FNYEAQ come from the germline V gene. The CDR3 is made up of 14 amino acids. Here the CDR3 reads CASGPRAGGNTIYF. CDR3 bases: TGTGCCAGCGGCCCCCGGGCAGGAGGAAACACCATATATTTT. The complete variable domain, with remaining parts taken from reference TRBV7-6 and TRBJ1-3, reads GAGVSQSPRYKVTKRGQDVALRCDPISGHVSLYWYRQALGQGPEFLTYFNYEAQQDKSGLPNDRFSAERPEGSISTLTIQRTEQRDSAMYRCASGPRAGGNTIYFGEGSWLTVV.

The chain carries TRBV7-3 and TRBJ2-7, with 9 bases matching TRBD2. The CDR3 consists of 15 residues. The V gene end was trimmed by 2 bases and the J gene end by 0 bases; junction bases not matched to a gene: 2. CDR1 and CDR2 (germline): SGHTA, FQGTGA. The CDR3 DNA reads TGTGCCAGCAGCTTACAACTAGCGGGCTCCTACGAGCAGTACTTC. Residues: CASSLQLAGSYEQYF.

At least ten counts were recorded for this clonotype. CDR3 sequence: CASSPGGQSLWPQHF. Written as DNA, the CDR3 is TGTGCCAGCTCACCGGGGGGACAGTCTCTATGGCCCCAGCATTTT. The chain joins TRBV18 to TRBJ1-5, with TRBD1 identical over 7 bases. Trimming removed 3 bases from V and 9 bases from J; junction bases left unmatched: 11. The CDR3 runs 15 residues. Germline CDR1 is KGHSH and CDR2 is LQKENI.

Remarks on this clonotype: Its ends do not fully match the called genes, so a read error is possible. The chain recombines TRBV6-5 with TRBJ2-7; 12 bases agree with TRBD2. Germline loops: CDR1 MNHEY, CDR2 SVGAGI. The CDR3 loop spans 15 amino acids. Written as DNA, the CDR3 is TGTGCCAGCAGCCAGACTAGCGGGAGACACTACGAGCAGTACTTT. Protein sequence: CASSQTSGRHYEQYF.

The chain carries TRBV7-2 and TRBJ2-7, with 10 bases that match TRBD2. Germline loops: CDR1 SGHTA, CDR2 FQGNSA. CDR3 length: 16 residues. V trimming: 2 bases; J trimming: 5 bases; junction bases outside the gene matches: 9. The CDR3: CASSLRGAGGLNEQYF. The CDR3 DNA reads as TGTGCCAGCAGCTTACGTGGAGCGGGAGGGCTGAACGAGCAGTACTTC.

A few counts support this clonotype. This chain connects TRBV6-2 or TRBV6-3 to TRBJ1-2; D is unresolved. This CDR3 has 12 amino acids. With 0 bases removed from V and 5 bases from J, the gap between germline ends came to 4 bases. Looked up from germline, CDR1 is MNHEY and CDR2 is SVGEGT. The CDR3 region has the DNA TGTGCCAGCAGTTACTCCGGGTATGGCTACACCTTC. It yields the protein CASSYSGYGYTF.

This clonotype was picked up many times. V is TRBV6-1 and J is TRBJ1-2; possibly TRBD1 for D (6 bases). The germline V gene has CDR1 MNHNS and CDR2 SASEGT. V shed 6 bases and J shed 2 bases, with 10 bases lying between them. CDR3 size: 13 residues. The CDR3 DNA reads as TGTGCCAGCAGACCCGGGGGCAACTATGGCTACACCTTC. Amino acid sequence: CASRPGGNYGYTF.

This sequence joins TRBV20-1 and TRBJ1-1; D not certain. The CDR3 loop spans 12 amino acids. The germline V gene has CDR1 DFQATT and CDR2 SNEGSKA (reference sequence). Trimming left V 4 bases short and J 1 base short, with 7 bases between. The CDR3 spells CSAKDGNTEAFF. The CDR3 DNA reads TGCAGTGCTAAGGATGGGAACACTGAAGCTTTCTTT.

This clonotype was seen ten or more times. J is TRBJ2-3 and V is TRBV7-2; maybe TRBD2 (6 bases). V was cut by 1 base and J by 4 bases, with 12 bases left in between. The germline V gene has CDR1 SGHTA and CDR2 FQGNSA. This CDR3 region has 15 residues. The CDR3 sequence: CASSLEAGGPDTQYF. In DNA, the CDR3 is TGTGCCAGCAGCTTAGAAGCCGGGGGACCAGATACGCAGTATTTT.

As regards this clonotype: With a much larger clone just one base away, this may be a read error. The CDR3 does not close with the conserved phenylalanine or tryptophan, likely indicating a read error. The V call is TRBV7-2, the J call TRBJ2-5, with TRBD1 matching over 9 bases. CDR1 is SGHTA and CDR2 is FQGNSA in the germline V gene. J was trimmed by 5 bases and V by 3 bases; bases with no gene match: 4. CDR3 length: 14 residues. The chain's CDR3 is CASSFDRGSETQYL. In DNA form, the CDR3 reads TGTGCCAGCAGCTTTGACAGGGGGAGCGAGACCCAGTACCTC.

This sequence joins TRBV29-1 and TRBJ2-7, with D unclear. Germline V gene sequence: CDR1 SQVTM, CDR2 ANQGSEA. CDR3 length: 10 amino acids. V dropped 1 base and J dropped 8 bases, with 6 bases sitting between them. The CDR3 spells CSVEGRQQYF. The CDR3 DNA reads TGCAGCGTTGAAGGGCGCCAGCAGTACTTC.

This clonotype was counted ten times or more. CDR3 coding DNA: TGTGCCAGCACCGAACTAGCGGACACAGATACGCAGTATTTT. Encoded protein: CASTELADTDTQYF. This chain connects TRBV12-3 or TRBV12-4 to TRBJ2-3; 8 bases are shared with TRBD2. J was trimmed by 2 bases and V by 7 bases; bases with no gene match: 5. This CDR3 region has 14 residues.

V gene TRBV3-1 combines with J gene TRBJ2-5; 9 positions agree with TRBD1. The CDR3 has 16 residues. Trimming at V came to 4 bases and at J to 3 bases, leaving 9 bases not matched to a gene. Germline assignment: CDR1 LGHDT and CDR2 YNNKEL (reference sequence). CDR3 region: CASSPPTGGVEETQYF. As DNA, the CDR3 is TGTGCCAGCAGCCCTCCGACAGGGGGGGTTGAAGAGACCCAGTACTTC.

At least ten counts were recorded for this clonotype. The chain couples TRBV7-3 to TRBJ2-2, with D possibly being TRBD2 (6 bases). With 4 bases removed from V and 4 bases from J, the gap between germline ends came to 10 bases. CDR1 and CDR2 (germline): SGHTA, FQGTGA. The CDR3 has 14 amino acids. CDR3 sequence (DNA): TGTGCCAGCAGCTCTGGGACTTCCACCGGGGAGCTGTTTTTT. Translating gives CASSSGTSTGELFF.

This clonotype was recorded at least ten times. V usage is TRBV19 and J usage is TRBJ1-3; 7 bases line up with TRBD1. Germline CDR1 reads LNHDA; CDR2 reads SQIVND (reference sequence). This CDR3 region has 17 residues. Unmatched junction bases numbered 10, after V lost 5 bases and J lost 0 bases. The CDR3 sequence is CASSLDRQIISGNTIYF. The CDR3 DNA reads TGTGCCAGTAGTTTGGACAGGCAAATCATCTCTGGAAACACCATATATTTT.

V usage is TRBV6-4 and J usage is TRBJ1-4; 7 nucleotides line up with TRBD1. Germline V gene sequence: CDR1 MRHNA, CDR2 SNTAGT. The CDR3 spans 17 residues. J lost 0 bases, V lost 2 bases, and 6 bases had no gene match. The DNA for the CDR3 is TGTGCCAGCAGTGACCCGGGACAGCCTGCAACTAATGAAAAACTGTTTTTT. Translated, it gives CASSDPGQPATNEKLFF.

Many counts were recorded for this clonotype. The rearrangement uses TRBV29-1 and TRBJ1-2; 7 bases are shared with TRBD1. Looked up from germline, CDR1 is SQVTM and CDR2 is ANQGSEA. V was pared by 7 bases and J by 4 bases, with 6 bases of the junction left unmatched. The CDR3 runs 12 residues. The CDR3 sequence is CSARTGPYGYTF. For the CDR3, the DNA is TGCAGCGCCCGGACAGGACCCTATGGCTACACCTTC.

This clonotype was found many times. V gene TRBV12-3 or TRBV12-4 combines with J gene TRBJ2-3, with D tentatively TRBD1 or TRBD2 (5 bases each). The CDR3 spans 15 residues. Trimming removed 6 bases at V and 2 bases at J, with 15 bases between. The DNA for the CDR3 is TGTGCCAGCAGCCTGGGGGAACCCTACACAGATACGCAGTATTTT. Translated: CASSLGEPYTDTQYF.